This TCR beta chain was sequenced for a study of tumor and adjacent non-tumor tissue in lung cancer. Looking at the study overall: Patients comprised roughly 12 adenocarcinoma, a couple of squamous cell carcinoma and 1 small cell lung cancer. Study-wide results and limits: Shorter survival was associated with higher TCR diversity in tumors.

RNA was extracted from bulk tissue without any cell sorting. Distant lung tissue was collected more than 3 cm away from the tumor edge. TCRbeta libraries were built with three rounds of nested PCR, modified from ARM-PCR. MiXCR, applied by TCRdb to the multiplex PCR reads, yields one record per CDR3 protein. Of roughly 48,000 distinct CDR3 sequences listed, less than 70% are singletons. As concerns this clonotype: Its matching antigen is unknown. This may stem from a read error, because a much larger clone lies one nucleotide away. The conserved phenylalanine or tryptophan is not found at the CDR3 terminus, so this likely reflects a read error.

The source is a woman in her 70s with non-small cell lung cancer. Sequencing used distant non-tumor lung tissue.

The CDR3 here is CASSLARDSIYNEQFS. CDR3 DNA: TGCGCCAGCAGCTTGGCCCGGGACAGCATCTACAATGAGCAGTTCTCC. The chain is built from TRBV5-1 and TRBJ2-1, with 7 bases aligning to TRBD1. Germline trimming cut 0 bases from V and 3 bases from J; bases unmatched to any gene: 6. This CDR3 region has 16 residues. Germline V CDR1 and CDR2: SGHRS, YFSETQ.